The rows below give T cell receptor beta chains drawn from one sample of a study of blood T cell repertoires in COVID-19. Sequenced by immunoSEQ multiplex PCR; TCRdb stores in-frame clones only, minus some. The sample has 300,000 or so clones; 70% to 90% are singletons. Sequencing used PBMCs or T cells enriched from blood (not recorded which). The receptors were sampled from a woman in her thirties or forties with acute COVID-19. Each CDR3 is given with its conserved first and last residue. The D gene is left open where the match is weak. Clone size appears in some rows only: once, few, many, or a class for an expanded clone.

V gene: TRBV29-1; J gene: TRBJ1-1; D gene: TRBD1; clone size: -; CDR3 DNA: TGCAGCGTCGCAGGGGGCTACACTGAAGCTTTCTTT; CDR3 protein: CSVAGGYTEAFF
V gene: TRBV20-1; J gene: TRBJ2-2; D gene: TRBD2; clone size: -; CDR3 DNA: TGCAGTGCTAGTGCACTAGCGGTCACCGGGGAGCTGTTTTTT; CDR3 protein: CSASALAVTGELFF
V gene: TRBV4-3; J gene: TRBJ2-4; D gene: -; clone size: -; CDR3 DNA: TGCGCCAGCAGCCAAGATCAATCGGCGGGCAAAAACATTCAGTACTTC; CDR3 protein: CASSQDQSAGKNIQYF
V gene: TRBV18; J gene: TRBJ2-2; D gene: -; clone size: -; CDR3 DNA: TGTGCCAGCTCACCACGGCTAGCTGCGGCCGGGGAGCTGTTTTTT; CDR3 protein: CASSPRLAAAGELFF
V gene: TRBV2; J gene: TRBJ1-2; D gene: TRBD1; clone size: once; CDR3 DNA: TGTGCCAGCGGGACAGGGTACTATGGCTACACCTTC; CDR3 protein: CASGTGYYGYTF
V gene: TRBV4-3; J gene: TRBJ2-1; D gene: -; clone size: -; CDR3 DNA: TGCGCCAGCAGCCAAGATCCGGGAAGAAAAGGGGAGCAGTTCTTC; CDR3 protein: CASSQDPGRKGEQFF
V gene: TRBV5-1; J gene: TRBJ2-3; D gene: TRBD1; clone size: -; CDR3 DNA: TGCGCCAGCAGTTTGGGACAGCGAAGAGATACGCAGTATTTT; CDR3 protein: CASSLGQRRDTQYF
V gene: TRBV4-1; J gene: TRBJ2-1; D gene: TRBD2; clone size: -; CDR3 DNA: TGCGCCAGCAGCCATGACGGGACTAGCGGCCTATACAATGAGCAGTTCTTC; CDR3 protein: CASSHDGTSGLYNEQFF
V gene: TRBV3-1/TRBV3-2; J gene: TRBJ1-2; D gene: TRBD1; clone size: -; CDR3 DNA: TGTGCCAGCAGCCAACTCCCCGCGACAGGGAATTCCGGCTACACCTTC; CDR3 protein: CASSQLPATGNSGYTF
V gene: TRBV11-2; J gene: TRBJ1-1; D gene: -; clone size: -; CDR3 DNA: TGTGCCAGCAGCCGTCAACAGGGCATGAACACTGAAGCTTTCTTT; CDR3 protein: CASSRQQGMNTEAFF
V gene: TRBV24-1; J gene: TRBJ1-1; D gene: -; clone size: -; CDR3 DNA: TGTGCCACCAGTGTACGGGGGGTAAACACTGAAGCTTTCTTT; CDR3 protein: CATSVRGVNTEAFF
V gene: TRBV28; J gene: TRBJ2-3; D gene: -; clone size: -; CDR3 DNA: TGTGCCAGCAGGGGAGGAGGAGAAGGCACAGATACGCAGTATTTT; CDR3 protein: CASRGGGEGTDTQYF
V gene: TRBV18; J gene: TRBJ2-3; D gene: -; clone size: -; CDR3 DNA: TGTGCCAGCTCACCACCGTTAAGGGCAAGCACAGGTACGCAGTATTTT; CDR3 protein: CASSPPLRASTGTQYF
V gene: TRBV19; J gene: TRBJ2-7; D gene: TRBD1; clone size: -; CDR3 DNA: TGTGCCACCCAAGAGGACAGGGGGCTTTACGAGCAGTACTTC; CDR3 protein: CATQEDRGLYEQYF
V gene: TRBV18; J gene: TRBJ1-1; D gene: -; clone size: -; CDR3 DNA: TGTGCCAGCTCATCCAGGGGCCGGGTGACTGAAGCTTTCTTT; CDR3 protein: CASSSRGRVTEAFF
V gene: TRBV5-1; J gene: TRBJ2-7; D gene: TRBD2; clone size: -; CDR3 DNA: TGCGCCAGCAGCTTGGGGGAATATAGCGGGCCAGCCTACGAGCAGTACTTC; CDR3 protein: CASSLGEYSGPAYEQYF
V gene: TRBV11-2; J gene: TRBJ1-2; D gene: TRBD1; clone size: -; CDR3 DNA: TGTGCCAGCAGTCAGACAGGGGGCGCGGGCTATGGCTACACCTTC; CDR3 protein: CASSQTGGAGYGYTF
V gene: TRBV10-1; J gene: TRBJ2-3; D gene: -; clone size: once; CDR3 DNA: TGCGCCGGCCTCCTCCGCGGTGGTGCCTGCTTAAGAACAGATACGCAGTATTTT; CDR3 protein: CAGLLRGGACLRTDTQYF
V gene: TRBV9; J gene: TRBJ2-1; D gene: -; clone size: once; CDR3 DNA: TGTGCCAGCAGCGTAGGAGACGGGGGCTCCTACAATGAGCAGTTCTTC; CDR3 protein: CASSVGDGGSYNEQFF
V gene: TRBV11-2; J gene: TRBJ2-7; D gene: -; clone size: -; CDR3 DNA: TGTGCCAGCAGCCCCCCCGATAGCGGAAACTCCTACGAGCAGTACTTC; CDR3 protein: CASSPPDSGNSYEQYF
V gene: TRBV19; J gene: TRBJ2-1; D gene: -; clone size: -; CDR3 DNA: TGTGCCAGTAGTATCCCGGGGGATGAGCAGTTCTTC; CDR3 protein: CASSIPGDEQFF
V gene: TRBV28; J gene: TRBJ2-6; D gene: -; clone size: -; CDR3 DNA: TGTGCCAGCAGTTTTTACGGGATGGGCTCTGGGGCCAACGTCCTGACTTTC; CDR3 protein: CASSFYGMGSGANVLTF
V gene: TRBV9; J gene: TRBJ1-1; D gene: -; clone size: -; CDR3 DNA: TGTGCCAGCAGCGTAGAGTCAGGGCTTGTGAACACTGAAGCTTTCTTT; CDR3 protein: CASSVESGLVNTEAFF
V gene: TRBV28; J gene: TRBJ1-1; D gene: -; clone size: -; CDR3 DNA: TGTGCCAGCAGTTCCCGTGTTTCCGAAGCTTTCTTT; CDR3 protein: CASSSRVSEAFF
V gene: TRBV7-9; J gene: TRBJ1-3; D gene: -; clone size: -; CDR3 DNA: TGTGCCAGCAGCTTAAGGTCGGGACAAATCTCTGGAAACACCATATATTTT; CDR3 protein: CASSLRSGQISGNTIYF
V gene: TRBV7-9; J gene: TRBJ1-1; D gene: -; clone size: -; CDR3 DNA: TGTGCCAGCAGCTTACAGGTACTGAACACTGAAGCTTTCTTT; CDR3 protein: CASSLQVLNTEAFF
V gene: TRBV5-4; J gene: TRBJ2-7; D gene: TRBD2; clone size: -; CDR3 DNA: TGTGCCAGCAGCTCCCGGACTAGCGGGCGATACGAGCAGTACTTC; CDR3 protein: CASSSRTSGRYEQYF
V gene: TRBV24-1; J gene: TRBJ2-5; D gene: TRBD2; clone size: -; CDR3 DNA: TGTGCCACCAGTGATTCCGATGAGCGGGAGGAAAGAGAGACCCAGTACTTC; CDR3 protein: CATSDSDEREERETQYF
V gene: TRBV5-6; J gene: TRBJ1-2; D gene: -; clone size: -; CDR3 DNA: TGTGCCAGCAGCTTGGTACAGGGAGTGGGCGGCTACACCTTC; CDR3 protein: CASSLVQGVGGYTF
V gene: TRBV7-2; J gene: TRBJ2-1; D gene: -; clone size: -; CDR3 DNA: TGTGCCAGCAGCTTTCTGATCGGGTTAAGCTCCTACAATGAGCAGTTCTTC; CDR3 protein: CASSFLIGLSSYNEQFF
V gene: TRBV27; J gene: TRBJ1-1; D gene: TRBD1; clone size: -; CDR3 DNA: TGTGCCAGCAGTTCGTTAACCGGGACAGGGAGAGGTAGAGCTTTCTTT; CDR3 protein: CASSSLTGTGRGRAFF
V gene: TRBV19; J gene: TRBJ2-3; D gene: TRBD1; clone size: -; CDR3 DNA: TGTGCCAGTAGTAGCCGGGACAGGGGCACAGATACGCAGTATTTT; CDR3 protein: CASSSRDRGTDTQYF
V gene: TRBV9; J gene: TRBJ1-5; D gene: -; clone size: few; CDR3 DNA: TGTGCCAGCAGTGAGGATGGCAATCAGCCCCAGCATTTT; CDR3 protein: CASSEDGNQPQHF
V gene: TRBV9; J gene: TRBJ1-1; D gene: -; clone size: -; CDR3 DNA: TGTGCCAGCAGCGGCCTGCGGGGGCTGGACACTGAAGCTTTCTTT; CDR3 protein: CASSGLRGLDTEAFF
V gene: TRBV23-1; J gene: TRBJ1-4; D gene: TRBD1; clone size: -; CDR3 DNA: TGCGCCAGCAGTCAGCTCGGGCGACAGGGGGAGAATTCAACTAATGAAAAACTGTTTTTT; CDR3 protein: CASSQLGRQGENSTNEKLFF
V gene: TRBV5-1; J gene: TRBJ2-6; D gene: TRBD1; clone size: -; CDR3 DNA: TGCGCCAGCAGCTACGGACAGGGGGCTGGGGCCAACGTCCTGACTTTC; CDR3 protein: CASSYGQGAGANVLTF
V gene: TRBV7-3; J gene: TRBJ1-1; D gene: TRBD1; clone size: -; CDR3 DNA: TGTGCCAGCAGCTTTTTCCCCGGACAGGGCCAGGCTGAAGCTTTCTTT; CDR3 protein: CASSFFPGQGQAEAFF
V gene: TRBV5-6; J gene: TRBJ2-3; D gene: -; clone size: once; CDR3 DNA: TGTGCCAGCAGCTTAAGAGGGATGAGGGTCACAGATACGCAGTATTTT; CDR3 protein: CASSLRGMRVTDTQYF
V gene: TRBV19; J gene: TRBJ1-1; D gene: -; clone size: -; CDR3 DNA: TGTGCCAGTAGTATCGGGCGGGTGAACACTGAAGCTTTCTTT; CDR3 protein: CASSIGRVNTEAFF
V gene: TRBV5-1; J gene: TRBJ1-2; D gene: -; clone size: few; CDR3 DNA: TGCGCCAGCAGCTTGAGGGCAGGGGACGGCTACACCTTC; CDR3 protein: CASSLRAGDGYTF
V gene: TRBV19; J gene: TRBJ1-1; D gene: TRBD1; clone size: -; CDR3 DNA: TGTGCCAGTACCGCACCCCTGGGACAGGGATTTGAAGCTTTCTTT; CDR3 protein: CASTAPLGQGFEAFF
V gene: TRBV28; J gene: TRBJ2-2; D gene: -; clone size: -; CDR3 DNA: TGTGCCAGCAGTACGCGAGCGGGCACCGGGGAGCTGTTTTTT; CDR3 protein: CASSTRAGTGELFF
V gene: TRBV7-2; J gene: TRBJ2-7; D gene: TRBD2; clone size: -; CDR3 DNA: TGTGCCAGCAGCATCCCTTTAGCGGGGCGGGCATTGGAGCAGTACTTC; CDR3 protein: CASSIPLAGRALEQYF
V gene: TRBV18; J gene: TRBJ1-1; D gene: -; clone size: -; CDR3 DNA: TGTGCCAGCTCCAACAGGGTAGAAGCTTTCTTT; CDR3 protein: CASSNRVEAFF
V gene: TRBV5-8; J gene: TRBJ2-2; D gene: TRBD2; clone size: -; CDR3 DNA: TGTGCCAGCAGTCATACTCTAGCGGGGGGACCGAACACCGGGGAGCTGTTTTTT; CDR3 protein: CASSHTLAGGPNTGELFF
V gene: TRBV20-1; J gene: TRBJ2-5; D gene: -; clone size: -; CDR3 DNA: TGCAGTGCTGCATTCGGGGAGACCCAGTACTTC; CDR3 protein: CSAAFGETQYF
V gene: TRBV7-9; J gene: TRBJ1-2; D gene: TRBD1; clone size: -; CDR3 DNA: TGTGCCAGCAGCTCCCGGACAGGCGGTTACACCTTC; CDR3 protein: CASSSRTGGYTF
V gene: TRBV7-9; J gene: TRBJ1-1; D gene: -; clone size: -; CDR3 DNA: TGTGCCAGCAGCTTGAAGGGCGGGAGCACCATAAAGGGGGAAGCTTTCTTT; CDR3 protein: CASSLKGGSTIKGEAFF